A single sample is the source of the 30 T cell receptor beta chains below, sequenced in a study of blood T cell repertoires in COVID-19. Sequencing used immunoSEQ multiplex PCR; TCRdb keeps in-frame clones, though not all of them. The table includes 250,000 or so clones, roughly 84% detected once. Material: PBMCs or T cells enriched from blood (not recorded which). The source of these receptors is a woman aged 45-60 years who had been exposed to COVID-19.

V gene TRBV28 combines with J gene TRBJ2-2, with TRBD1 matching over 8 bases. CDR3 length: 15 amino acids. In germline, CDR1 is MDHEN, CDR2 SYDVKM. Trimming at V came to 6 bases and at J to 0 bases, leaving 3 bases not matched to a gene. The CDR3 loop is CASSPGGANTGELFF. The DNA for the CDR3 is TGTGCCAGCAGCCCAGGGGGCGCGAACACCGGGGAGCTGTTTTTT.

The gene calls are TRBV15 and TRBJ1-1; D possibly corresponds to TRBD1 (6 bases). V lost 0 bases and J lost 4, with 9 bases in between. The CDR3 is made up of 14 amino acids. Germline V gene data show CDR1 as LNHNV and CDR2 as YYDKDF (reference sequence). CDR3 loop: CATSREGRGTEAFF. Written as DNA, the CDR3 is TGTGCCACCAGCAGAGAGGGCAGGGGCACTGAAGCTTTCTTT.

The chain is built from TRBV5-4 and TRBJ2-1, with a tentative D call TRBD2 (5 bases). V lost 4 bases to trimming and J lost 9 bases, with 11 bases between them. This CDR3 has 12 residues. Germline assignment: CDR1 SGHNT and CDR2 YYREEE (reference sequence). The CDR3 protein is CASSPTRGEQFF. CDR3 in DNA: TGTGCCAGCAGCCCGACCCGGGGTGAGCAGTTCTTC. Combining the CDR3 with reference TRBV5-4 and TRBJ2-1 gives the whole variable domain ETGVTQSPTHLIKTRGQQVTLRCSSQSGHNTVSWYQQALGQGPQFIFQYYREEENGRGNFPPRFSGLQFPNYSSELNVNALELDDSALYLCASSPTRGEQFFGPGTRLTVL.

This clone was recorded only once. This chain links TRBV11-2 with TRBJ2-1; 7 bases align to TRBD2. Per germline, CDR1 SGHAT and CDR2 FQNNGV. This CDR3 is built from 17 residues. V lost 4 bases, J lost 0 bases, and 9 bases stayed unmatched. The CDR3 region is CASSSPGGGSSYNEQFF. The CDR3 region has the DNA TGTGCCAGCAGCTCCCCTGGGGGGGGTAGCTCCTACAATGAGCAGTTCTTC. The full variable domain, in which reference TRBV11-2 and TRBJ2-1 provide the parts outside the CDR3, is EAGVAQSPRYKIIEKRQSVAFWCNPISGHATLYWYQQILGQGPKLLIQFQNNGVVDDSQLPKDRFSAERLKGVDSTLKIQPAKLEDSAVYLCASSSPGGGSSYNEQFFGPGTRLTVL.

The count of this clone is one. V is TRBV29-1 and J is TRBJ2-5, with TRBD1 identical over 8 bases. The germline V gene encodes CDR1 SQVTM and CDR2 ANQGSEA. CDR3 size: 14 residues. The V gene end was trimmed by 3 bases and the J gene end by 4 bases; junction bases not matched to a gene: 7. The CDR3 loop reads CSVEPRGRGETQYF. CDR3 bases: TGCAGCGTTGAGCCCAGGGGGCGTGGAGAGACCCAGTACTTC.

V and J are TRBV5-1 and TRBJ1-5; D perhaps matches TRBD1 (6 bases). The germline V gene encodes CDR1 SGHRS and CDR2 YFSETQ. V shed 4 bases and J shed 1 base, with 15 bases lying between them. This CDR3 is 16 amino acids long. The CDR3 loop reads CASSPMGGGSNQPQHF. The DNA of the CDR3 is TGCGCCAGCAGCCCTATGGGCGGGGGCAGCAATCAGCCCCAGCATTTT. Based on the CDR3 plus reference TRBV5-1 and TRBJ1-5, the full variable domain is KAGVTQTPRYLIKTRGQQVTLSCSPISGHRSVSWYQQTPGQGLQFLFEYFSETQRNKGNFPGRFSGRQFSNSRSEMNVSTLELGDSALYLCASSPMGGGSNQPQHFGDGTRLSIL.

This clone was detected only a few times. This rearrangement joins TRBV12-3 or TRBV12-4 to TRBJ1-1; D unclear. The CDR3 length is 13 residues. V lost 5 bases and J lost 7, with 14 bases in between. This chain's CDR3 is CASSIGTSLEAFF. CDR3 nucleotide sequence: TGTGCCAGCAGTATCGGTACCTCGCTTGAAGCTTTCTTT.

CDR3 sequence reads: CASSRTGQGSEAFF. The CDR3 coding sequence is TGCGCCAGCAGCCGGACAGGCCAGGGGAGTGAAGCTTTCTTT. The chain recombines TRBV5-1 with TRBJ1-1, with TRBD1 identical over 7 bases. This CDR3 is built from 14 residues. V was pared by 4 bases and J by 7 bases, with 10 bases of the junction left unmatched. CDR1 SGHRS and CDR2 YFSETQ come from the germline V gene.

This clone was seen a single time. This rearrangement joins TRBV5-6 to TRBJ1-2; 9 bases fit TRBD1. Losses at the gene ends were 0 bases for V and 4 bases for J; bases not matched to a gene: 10. The CDR3 consists of 17 residues. CDR1 and CDR2 (germline): SGHDT, YYEEEE. CDR3 sequence: CASSLVWRDRDSYGYTF. The CDR3 nucleotides are TGTGCCAGCAGCTTGGTGTGGCGGGACAGGGATAGCTATGGCTACACCTTC.

The rearrangement joins TRBV9 to TRBJ1-6; D remains unclear. Trimming shortened V by 0 bases and J by 6 bases, and 10 bases separated the two germline ends. CDR3 length: 15 amino acids. The germline V gene has CDR1 SGDLS and CDR2 YYNGEE. CDR3 sequence (DNA): TGTGCCAGCAGCGTAGACCCAAGGAGTAATTCACCCCTCCACTTT. Encoded protein: CASSVDPRSNSPLHF.

This chain links TRBV9 with TRBJ2-1; TRBD1 is a possible D gene (5 bases). This CDR3 is built from 13 residues. Per the germline V gene, CDR1 is SGDLS and CDR2 is YYNGEE. V was cut by 7 bases and J by 10 bases, with 18 bases left in between. The CDR3 DNA sequence: TGTGCCAGCGGGGCAGGTGGATTAGGCGAGCAGTTCTTC. Protein: CASGAGGLGEQFF.

The chain uses TRBV11-2 and TRBJ2-3; the match to TRBD2 covers 8 bases. The CDR3 has 16 amino acids. Per the germline V gene, CDR1 is SGHAT and CDR2 is FQNNGV. With 1 base clipped from V and 2 bases from J, the junction kept 5 bases outside the gene matches. The CDR3 loop is CASSLASGGFTDTQYF. The CDR3 DNA is TGTGCCAGCAGCTTAGCCAGCGGGGGTTTCACAGATACGCAGTATTTT.

This chain connects TRBV4-3 to TRBJ1-1; 9 nucleotides match TRBD1. The V gene's germline CDR1 is LGHNA and CDR2 YSLEER. The junction had 4 bases not matched to a gene; V was cut back by 2 bases and J by 3 bases. The length of the CDR3 is 15 residues. The CDR3 is CASSQTQGAHTEAFF. DNA for the CDR3: TGCGCCAGCAGCCAAACACAGGGGGCACACACTGAAGCTTTCTTT.

The chain uses TRBV6-5 and TRBJ1-1; D uncertain. There are 11 residues in the CDR3. V was shortened by 3 bases and J by 11 bases, with 10 bases between the two germline ends. Per the germline V gene, CDR1 is MNHEY and CDR2 is SVGAGI. The CDR3 reads CASSYGERAFF. The DNA of the CDR3 is TGTGCCAGCAGTTATGGGGAGAGGGCTTTCTTT.

Details on this clone: Other DNA variants within this sample encode the same CDR3. The gene calls are TRBV19 and TRBJ2-1; possibly TRBD1 for D (5 bases). Germline assignment: CDR1 LNHDA and CDR2 SQIVND (reference sequence). The CDR3 has 15 amino acids. The V end lost 1 base, the J end lost 0 bases, and 7 bases lay between the germline ends. The CDR3 nucleotides are TGTGCCAGTAGTATAGGACAGAACTCCTACAATGAGCAGTTCTTC. It specifies CASSIGQNSYNEQFF.

V is TRBV5-5 and J is TRBJ1-1; no firm D call. Trimming pared 4 bases from V and 0 bases from J, leaving 13 bases between. Germline V gene sequence: CDR1 SGHKS, CDR2 YYEKEE (reference sequence). This CDR3 spans 15 amino acids. The CDR3 nucleotides are TGTGCCAGCAGCAACGAGGGCATACTGAACACTGAAGCTTTCTTT. Protein product: CASSNEGILNTEAFF.

The J gene is TRBJ2-7, the V gene TRBV18; 8 bases align to TRBD2. The CDR3 is made up of 15 amino acids. In germline, CDR1 is KGHSH, CDR2 LQKENI. With 6 bases clipped from V and 0 bases from J, the junction kept 7 bases outside the gene matches. The DNA for the CDR3 is TGTGCCAGCTCCCCGACTAGCGCCAGCTCCTACGAGCAGTACTTC. Translation: CASSPTSASSYEQYF.

This clone was picked up one time. The CDR3 coding sequence is TGTGCCAGCAGCTTAACAGGGGAACAGCCCCAGCATTTT. Translating gives CASSLTGEQPQHF. The chain employs TRBV7-2 and TRBJ1-5, with 7 bases lining up with TRBD1. Germline V gives CDR1 SGHTA, CDR2 FQGNSA. Trimming at V came to 2 bases and at J to 7 bases, leaving 2 bases not matched to a gene. CDR3 length equals 13 residues.

The genes are TRBV18 and TRBJ2-5; D not resolved. Trimming cost V 2 bases and J 7 bases, with 20 bases left between them. CDR1 is KGHSH, CDR2 LQKENI, per germline. The CDR3 spans 16 residues. DNA of the CDR3: TGTGCCAGCTCACCAGGAGTCGAGAAACGGGTGGGGACCCAGTACTTC. Translated, it gives CASSPGVEKRVGTQYF. The full variable domain, in which reference TRBV18 and TRBJ2-5 provide the parts outside the CDR3, is NAGVMQNPRHLVRRRGQEARLRCSPMKGHSHVYWYRQLPEEGLKFMVYLQKENIIDESGMPKERFSAEFPKEGPSILRIQQVVRGDSAAYFCASSPGVEKRVGTQYFGPGTRLLVL.

This clone has just a few counts. The DNA for the CDR3 is TGTGCCAGCAGCTTAGGTGGTATAGCGGGGGACACTACCTACGAGCAGTACTTC. Residues: CASSLGGIAGDTTYEQYF. The chain combines TRBV11-2 with TRBJ2-7, with 9 bases fitting TRBD2. The V segment lost 1 base and the J segment 2 bases; nucleotides outside the gene matches: 12. Germline CDR1 is SGHAT and CDR2 is FQNNGV. This CDR3 has 18 amino acids.

The V gene is TRBV6-1, the J gene TRBJ2-7, with D possibly matching TRBD2 (6 bases). Germline lookup yields CDR1 MNHNS and CDR2 SASEGT. The CDR3 is 13 residues long. Trimming took off 3 bases at V and 3 bases at J, with 9 bases between the two ends. The CDR3 region is CASSEGGYYEQYF. The CDR3 DNA follows: TGTGCCAGCAGTGAGGGGGGATACTACGAGCAGTACTTC.

V gene TRBV5-4 combines with J gene TRBJ1-1; the D gene is possibly TRBD1 (5 bases). CDR3 length equals 13 residues. V was clipped by 2 bases and J by 5 bases, with 10 bases between them. The germline V gene encodes CDR1 SGHNT and CDR2 YYREEE (reference sequence). The CDR3 sequence: CASSLQAKTEAFF. Written as DNA, the CDR3 is TGTGCCAGCAGCTTACAGGCGAAGACTGAAGCTTTCTTT.

About this clone itself: Compared with germline, one end of the junction differs, possibly owing to a read error. This sequence joins TRBV28 and TRBJ1-5; a weak D match, TRBD1 (6 bases). The CDR3 is 12 amino acids. Germline CDR1 MDHEN, CDR2 SYDVKM. For the CDR3, the DNA is TGTGCCACCAGTCAGGGGAATCAGCCCCAGCATTTT. Translated: CATSQGNQPQHF.

This sequence joins TRBV10-3 and TRBJ2-2; D may be TRBD1 (5 bases). The CDR3 is 15 amino acids. Trimming left V 2 bases short and J 6 bases short, with 13 bases between. Germline CDR1 reads ENHRY; CDR2 reads SYGVKD. DNA for the CDR3: TGTGCCATCAGTGAGCCGGACACTGACCCCGGGGAGCTGTTTTTT. It translates to CAISEPDTDPGELFF.

The genes are TRBV11-2 and TRBJ2-7; 11 bases match TRBD1. Germline values: CDR1 SGHAT, CDR2 FQNNGV. The CDR3 totals 17 residues. Trimming removed 3 bases from V and 6 bases from J; junction bases left unmatched: 13. CDR3 bases: TGTGCCAGCAGCTTCCGGACCCCGGGACAGGGGGGACCCGAGCAGTACTTC. Its translation is CASSFRTPGQGGPEQYF.

The table lists this clone with a count of one. This chain connects TRBV21-1 to TRBJ2-7; TRBD1 is the table's D call, not checked against the DNA. TRBV21-1 is described as a pseudogene. This CDR3 has 15 amino acids. The CDR3 DNA follows: TGTGCCAGCAGCGCGTACCGGGACAGGGTAAACGAGCAGTACTTC. Translated, it gives CASSAYRDRVNEQYF.

This chain uses TRBV7-8 with TRBJ1-5; D is perhaps TRBD1 (6 bases). This CDR3 has 15 residues. Germline V CDR1 and CDR2: SGHVS, FQNEAQ. V dropped 5 bases and J dropped 2 bases, with 13 bases sitting between them. The CDR3 bases are TGTGCCAGCAGCCCGGCGGGGGCTCGCAATCAGCCCCAGCATTTT. Amino acids: CASSPAGARNQPQHF.

The V call is TRBV10-1, the J call TRBJ2-1, with D possibly TRBD1 on 5 matching bases. Trimming removed 4 bases at V and 2 bases at J, with 15 bases between. The CDR3 has 16 amino acids. Germline CDR1 and CDR2: WNHNN and SYGVQD (reference sequence). CDR3 in amino acids: CASSGFTGLTYNEQFF. As DNA, the CDR3 is TGCGCCAGCAGTGGTTTCACAGGTCTGACCTACAATGAGCAGTTCTTC.

The chain uses TRBV7-7 and TRBJ2-5; 8 positions match TRBD1. Germline V gives CDR1 SSHAT, CDR2 FNYEAQ (reference sequence). CDR3 size: 13 residues. Trimming at V came to 5 bases and at J to 5 bases, leaving 4 bases not matched to a gene. The CDR3 loop reads CASSEDRVETQYF. The DNA of the CDR3 is TGTGCCAGCAGCGAGGACAGGGTGGAGACCCAGTACTTC.

The DNA for the CDR3 is TGTGCCAGCAGTGACCCGACAGGGAGTGGGGAGACCCAGTACTTC. The encoded protein is CASSDPTGSGETQYF. This rearrangement joins TRBV25-1 to TRBJ2-5, with 7 bases identical to TRBD1. This CDR3 contains 15 residues. The V and J ends lost 3 bases and 5 bases, in that order; junction bases with no gene match: 9. Germline lookup yields CDR1 MGHDK and CDR2 SYGVNS.